This T cell receptor beta chain is from a study of OX40 agonist ivuxolimab in advanced cancers. Across the study: Ivuxolimab is an agonistic anti-OX40 (CD134) antibody, and patients were treated with it. Those treated in dose escalation had hepatocellular carcinoma, melanoma, renal cell cancer or head and neck cancer.

General study points: Low clonal expansion, among the lowest seen, marked partial responders at 0.1-3.0 mg/kg. CD8+ T cells (on average) carried more expanded clones than CD4+ T cells.

TCRdb's table, derived via immunoSEQ multiplex PCR, lists solely in-frame clones and lacks some. The sample includes about 63,000 clones, about three quarters seen only once; the top ten take 1.6%. About this clone: The antigen remains unidentified.

This CDR3 is built from 13 residues. Germline V lookup: CDR1 LNHDA, CDR2 SQIVND (reference sequence). The rearrangement uses TRBV19 and TRBJ1-5; D is uncertain. The source of this sequence is an adult with an advanced solid tumor such as melanoma, head and neck, liver or kidney cancer. The sample in question was CD4+ or CD8+ T cells sorted from blood, obtained in a trial of the OX40 agonist ivuxolimab. Here the CDR3 reads CATPLSSNQPQHF. CDR3 in DNA: TGTGCTACACCCCTCAGTAGCAATCAGCCCCAGCATTTT.